Presented here are 24 T cell receptor beta chains from one specimen sequenced in a study of blood T cell repertoires in COVID-19. Only in-frame clones appear in the TCRdb table, and some are missing; sequencing was by immunoSEQ multiplex PCR. Of under 150,000 clones listed, approximately 82% are singletons. The sequenced sample was peripheral blood. All receptors come from a man in his forties with active or convalescent COVID-19.

This clone was detected only once. This chain joins TRBV5-1 and TRBJ1-2, with a weak D call TRBD1 (6 bases). The CDR3 consists of 15 residues. V dropped 0 bases and J dropped 2 bases, with 11 bases sitting between them. CDR1 and CDR2 (germline): SGHRS, YFSETQ. The CDR3, as DNA: TGCGCCAGCAGCTTGGTGGGACAAGAGAACTATGGCTACACCTTC. Translated: CASSLVGQENYGYTF.

The chain is built from TRBV24-1 and TRBJ2-3; D not certain. Between the trimmed V and J ends, which lost 4 bases and 2 bases, there was a span of 9 bases. The CDR3 length is 14 residues. Germline CDR1 and CDR2: KGHDR and SFDVKD. CDR3 loop: CATSEAGTTDTQYF. CDR3 nucleotide sequence: TGTGCCACCAGTGAGGCAGGAACCACAGATACGCAGTATTTT.

The gene calls are TRBV4-3 and TRBJ1-5, with 7 bases that match TRBD1. The CDR3 consists of 16 residues. Germline-derived CDR1 and CDR2 are LGHNA and YSLEER. V was clipped by 2 bases and J by 2 bases; unmatched bases: 6. DNA of the CDR3: TGCGCCAGCAGCCAAACAAGGCAGGGGGGCAATCAGCCCCAGCATTTT. Translating gives CASSQTRQGGNQPQHF.

This clone was detected once. This sequence joins TRBV27 and TRBJ2-2; D perhaps matches TRBD2 (5 bases). CDR3 length equals 17 residues. Germline CDR1 MNHEY, CDR2 SMNVEV (reference sequence). Trimming cost V 9 bases and J 5 bases, with 25 bases left between them. CDR3 protein: CASGIFSGRPKTGELFF. In nucleotides, the CDR3 is TGTGCCAGTGGAATCTTCAGCGGCAGACCTAAAACCGGGGAGCTGTTTTTT.

The chain links TRBV24-1 to TRBJ2-3, with TRBD2 matching over 8 bases. CDR1 is KGHDR and CDR2 is SFDVKD in the germline V gene. This CDR3 is 16 amino acids long. The junction had 4 bases not matched to a gene; V was cut back by 0 bases and J by 3 bases. The CDR3 loop reads CATSDLGRGGTDTQYF. CDR3 nucleotides: TGTGCCACCAGTGATTTGGGCCGGGGGGGAACAGATACGCAGTATTTT.

The V call is TRBV2, the J call TRBJ2-7; 11 nucleotides match TRBD2. The germline gives CDR1 SNHLY, CDR2 FYNNEI. Trimming at V came to 1 base and at J to 0 bases, leaving 2 bases not matched to a gene. CDR3 size: 16 residues. In nucleotides, the CDR3 is TGTGCCAGCAGTGAAGGACTAGCGGGACTCTCCTACGAGCAGTACTTC. Translating gives CASSEGLAGLSYEQYF.

V usage is TRBV28 and J usage is TRBJ1-1; D remains ambiguous. The CDR3 is made up of 13 amino acids. The V end lost 4 bases, the J end lost 1 base, and 7 bases lay between the germline ends. Germline-derived CDR1 and CDR2 are MDHEN and SYDVKM. The CDR3 DNA follows: TGTGCCAGCAGTTCTGGAGGGAACACTGAAGCTTTCTTT. As protein: CASSSGGNTEAFF.

The chain joins TRBV11-2 to TRBJ2-5; 10 bases map to TRBD1. CDR1 is SGHAT and CDR2 is FQNNGV in the germline V gene. V shed 5 bases, J shed 4 bases, and the junction held 10 bases outside the gene matches. The length of the CDR3 is 16 residues. The CDR3 DNA sequence: TGTGCCAGCAGCGCTCCCGGGACAGGGGACCGAGAGACCCAGTACTTC. Translated: CASSAPGTGDRETQYF. Full variable domain (remainder filled in from reference TRBV11-2 and TRBJ2-5): EAGVAQSPRYKIIEKRQSVAFWCNPISGHATLYWYQQILGQGPKLLIQFQNNGVVDDSQLPKDRFSAERLKGVDSTLKIQPAKLEDSAVYLCASSAPGTGDRETQYFGPGTRLLVL.

On this clone: A read error may produce the germline difference seen at one junction end. The chain is built from TRBV6-6 and TRBJ2-7; D possibly corresponds to TRBD2 (6 bases). The germline V gene encodes CDR1 MNHNY and CDR2 SVGAGI (reference sequence). The CDR3 loop spans 12 amino acids. DNA for the CDR3: TGTGCCAGCAGTGGGAGGTCCGGATTCCCCTCCTTC. Residues: CASSGRSGFPSF.

The V and J genes are TRBV6-5 and TRBJ2-7, with 9 bases that match TRBD1. CDR3 length equals 15 residues. Germline values: CDR1 MNHEY, CDR2 SVGAGI. V was clipped by 6 bases and J by 2 bases; unmatched bases: 8. This chain's CDR3 is CASSRSGTGTYEQYF. The CDR3 DNA is TGTGCCAGCAGCCGATCCGGGACAGGGACCTACGAGCAGTACTTC.

The V call is TRBV18, the J call TRBJ1-2; 7 bases align to TRBD1. V lost 6 bases, J lost 5 bases, and 12 bases stayed unmatched. The CDR3 has 15 residues. Germline CDR1 is KGHSH and CDR2 is LQKENI. In nucleotides, the CDR3 is TGTGCCAGCTCCGCGGGACAGACCAACCCGTATGGCTACACCTTC. This sequence encodes CASSAGQTNPYGYTF.

The chain has TRBV15 and TRBJ1-2; unclear D gene. The CDR3 is 15 amino acids. From germline, CDR1 is LNHNV and CDR2 YYDKDF (reference sequence). V was trimmed by 0 bases and J by 7 bases, leaving 15 bases between them. CDR3 bases: TGTGCCACCAGCAGAGATGCGGGATCTAGGAGTGGCTACACCTTC. Its translation: CATSRDAGSRSGYTF.

The chain is built from TRBV9 and TRBJ2-1, with TRBD1 as a possible D gene (6 bases). Germline-derived CDR1 and CDR2 are SGDLS and YYNGEE. Trimming took off 0 bases at V and 6 bases at J, with 10 bases between the two ends. This CDR3 contains 14 residues. DNA of the CDR3: TGTGCCAGCAGCGTAGTAGGACAGCCCAATGAGCAGTTCTTC. Translation: CASSVVGQPNEQFF.

The genes are TRBV6-2 or TRBV6-3 and TRBJ1-5; no reliable D call. The CDR3 has 16 amino acids. Trimming took 2 bases from V and 2 from J, leaving 13 bases between them. Germline CDR1 reads MNHEY; CDR2 reads SVGEGT. CDR3 sequence reads: CASSYPSGLGNQPQHF. The CDR3 DNA reads as TGTGCCAGCAGTTACCCGTCGGGGTTGGGCAATCAGCCCCAGCATTTT.

The chain has TRBV4-2 and TRBJ2-3, with 7 bases aligning to TRBD2. The J segment lost 2 bases and the V segment lost 11 bases, leaving 10 bases of the junction unmatched. The germline gives CDR1 LGHNA, CDR2 YNFKEQ. The CDR3 spans 14 residues. CDR3 coding DNA: TGTGCCGTAGGGGAGGGCCTAGACACAGATACGCAGTATTTT. It encodes CAVGEGLDTDTQYF.

The chain uses TRBV2 and TRBJ1-2; D is possibly TRBD1 (5 bases). The CDR3 covers 16 residues. Trimming removed 5 bases from V and 2 bases from J, with 18 bases in between. Germline V gives CDR1 SNHLY, CDR2 FYNNEI. The CDR3 DNA sequence: TGTGCCAGCAGTACGGGACTATCCAATGCCAACTATGGCTACACCTTC. Its protein is CASSTGLSNANYGYTF.

CDR3 DNA sequence: TGCGCCAGCAGCCAAGCTGCACGACAGGGGGCTGGGGAGCTGTTTTTT. Amino acid sequence: CASSQAARQGAGELFF. The chain links TRBV4-3 to TRBJ2-2; 10 nucleotides line up with TRBD1. The CDR3 covers 16 residues. Germline V lookup: CDR1 LGHNA, CDR2 YSLEER. J gave up 8 bases and V 1 base, and 7 bases lay outside the gene matches.

The sample holds a few counts of this clone. The V gene is TRBV19, the J gene TRBJ2-1, with 11 bases identical to TRBD1. V gave up 3 bases and J gave up 4 bases; unmatched junction bases: 14. Per the germline V gene, CDR1 is LNHDA and CDR2 is SQIVND (reference sequence). The CDR3 loop spans 19 amino acids. The CDR3 DNA sequence: TGTGCCAGTAGTATTCGAGGACAGGGGGCGATAAAATCTTACAATGAGCAGTTCTTC. Translated, it gives CASSIRGQGAIKSYNEQFF.

The rearrangement links TRBV7-2 to TRBJ1-5; 7 bases agree with TRBD1. The V and J ends lost 5 bases and 6 bases, in that order; junction bases with no gene match: 4. Germline loops: CDR1 SGHTA, CDR2 FQGNSA. CDR3 size: 13 residues. CDR3 in DNA: TGTGCCAGCAGCGCTTACAGGGGTCAGCCCCAGCATTTT. It is translated as CASSAYRGQPQHF.

This sequence joins TRBV6-5 and TRBJ2-3, with a tentative D call TRBD2 (7 bases). This CDR3 has 14 residues. Germline values: CDR1 MNHEY, CDR2 SVGAGI. V was pared by 10 bases and J by 4 bases, with 18 bases between. CDR3 amino acids: CATQRGGASDTQYF. For the CDR3, the DNA is TGTGCCACACAGAGAGGGGGGGCGTCAGATACGCAGTATTTT.

The V and J genes are TRBV3-1 (or the pseudogene TRBV3-2) and TRBJ2-7; 9 bases fit TRBD2. Looked up from germline, CDR1 is LGHDT and CDR2 is YNNKEL (reference sequence). Trimming took 6 bases from V and 6 from J; bases not matched to a gene: 9. This CDR3 contains 14 residues. CDR3 amino acids: CASSAGTSLLEQYF. DNA of the CDR3: TGTGCCAGCAGTGCCGGGACTAGCCTACTCGAGCAGTACTTC.

This chain uses TRBV6-2 or TRBV6-3 with TRBJ1-5; D gene ambiguous. The V end lost 1 base, the J end lost 0 bases, and 10 bases lay between the germline ends. The CDR3 runs to 16 residues. CDR1 is MNHEY, CDR2 SVGEGT, per germline. In DNA form, the CDR3 reads TGTGCCAGCAGTTACTTGATGGCAGATAGCAATCAGCCCCAGCATTTT. Protein: CASSYLMADSNQPQHF.

This chain connects TRBV7-2 to TRBJ2-3; TRBD2 agrees at 13 bases. The V gene's germline CDR1 is SGHTA and CDR2 FQGNSA. V dropped 1 base and J dropped 5; count of bases not matched to a gene: 6. The CDR3 contains 17 residues. CDR3 loop: CASSLGTSGGAVDTQYF. Here the CDR3 DNA reads TGTGCCAGCAGCTTAGGGACTAGCGGGGGAGCGGTAGATACGCAGTATTTT.

This clone was seen a handful of times. The chain combines TRBV7-6 with TRBJ1-6; 8 bases agree with TRBD1. The CDR3 has 15 residues. V shed 5 bases, J shed 5 bases, and the junction held 5 bases outside the gene matches. Germline V gene sequence: CDR1 SGHVS, CDR2 FNYEAQ. Here the CDR3 DNA reads TGTGCCAGCAGCGCCTTGGGACAGGATAATTCACCCCTCCACTTT. This gives the protein CASSALGQDNSPLHF.